This T cell receptor beta chain is from a study of blood T cells in healthy people across ages. A sample-barcoded 5' primer and a J-beta primer mix were used in a second PCR of about 7 to 12 cycles. TCRdb analysed the 5' RACE reads with MiXCR anew, one entry per CDR3 protein. The table shows under 2,000,000 distinct CDR3 sequences, with about 49% occurring only once. V lost 2 bases and J lost 3, with 10 bases in between. The germline CDR1 and CDR2 sequences are MNHEY and SVGAGI. CDR3 length: 15 amino acids. The V call is TRBV6-5, the J call TRBJ1-4; D is undetermined. This receptor was identified in a woman between 40 and 55 years old in good health. Sequences were obtained from blood. The CDR3 spells CASSYRPTSNEKLFF. The CDR3 DNA sequence: TGTGCCAGCAGTTACAGGCCTACCTCTAATGAAAAACTGTTTTTT.